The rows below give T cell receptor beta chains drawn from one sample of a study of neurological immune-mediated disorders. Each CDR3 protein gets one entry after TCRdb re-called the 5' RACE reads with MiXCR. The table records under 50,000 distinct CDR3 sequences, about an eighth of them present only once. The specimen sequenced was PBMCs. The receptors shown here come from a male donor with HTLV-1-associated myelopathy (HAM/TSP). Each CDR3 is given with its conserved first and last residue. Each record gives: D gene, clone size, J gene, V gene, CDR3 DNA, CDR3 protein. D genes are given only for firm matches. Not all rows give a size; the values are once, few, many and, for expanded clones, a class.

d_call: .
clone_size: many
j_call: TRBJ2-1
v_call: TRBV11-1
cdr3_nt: TGTGCCAGCAGAAGAAACAGGGCAGTTGAGCAGTTCTTC
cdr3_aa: CASRRNRAVEQFF

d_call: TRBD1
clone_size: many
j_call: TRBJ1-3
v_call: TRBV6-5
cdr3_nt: TGTGCCAGCAACGACAGGGGCTCTGGAAACACCATATATTTT
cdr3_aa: CASNDRGSGNTIYF

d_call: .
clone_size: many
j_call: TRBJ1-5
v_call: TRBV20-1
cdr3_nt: TGCAGTGCCACAGACGCCGCGACTTATTTCTTGGCCCAGCATTTT
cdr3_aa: CSATDAATYFLAQHF

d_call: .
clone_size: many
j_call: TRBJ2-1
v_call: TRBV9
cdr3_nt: TGTGCCAGCAGCGTAGGGTCTTTATCCTACAATGAGCAGTTCTTC
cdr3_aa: CASSVGSLSYNEQFF

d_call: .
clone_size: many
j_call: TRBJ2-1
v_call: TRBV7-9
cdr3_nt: TGTGCCAGCAGCTTGAGCAGGGCCCTCTACAATGAGCAGTTCTTC
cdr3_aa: CASSLSRALYNEQFF

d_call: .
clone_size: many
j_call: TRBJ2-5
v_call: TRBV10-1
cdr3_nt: TGCGCCAGCAGTCATCGATGGACACCAATCCAAGAGACCCAGTACTTC
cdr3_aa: CASSHRWTPIQETQYF

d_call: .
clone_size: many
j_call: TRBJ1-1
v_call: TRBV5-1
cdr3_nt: TGCGCCAGCAGCTTGCAGTTAGGCCGGAACACTGAAGCTTTCTTT
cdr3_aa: CASSLQLGRNTEAFF

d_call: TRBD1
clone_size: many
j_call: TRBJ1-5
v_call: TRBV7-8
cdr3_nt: TGTGCCAGCAGCTTAGGGGCCGGGACAGGGGGCAGGCCCCAGCATTTT
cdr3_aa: CASSLGAGTGGRPQHF

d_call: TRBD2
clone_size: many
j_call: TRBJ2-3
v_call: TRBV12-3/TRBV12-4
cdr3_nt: TGTGCCAGCAGACGAGTGAGCGGGGGCAACACAGATACGCAGTATTTT
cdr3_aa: CASRRVSGGNTDTQYF

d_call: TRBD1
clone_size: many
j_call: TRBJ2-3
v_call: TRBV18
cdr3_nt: TGTGCCAGCTCACCACGGGACAGATCTAGCACAGATACGCAGTATTTT
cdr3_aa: CASSPRDRSSTDTQYF

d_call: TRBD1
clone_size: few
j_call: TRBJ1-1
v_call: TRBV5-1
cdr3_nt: TGCGCCAGCCATTATACCGACAGGGGAAATACTGAAGCTTTCTTT
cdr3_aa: CASHYTDRGNTEAFF

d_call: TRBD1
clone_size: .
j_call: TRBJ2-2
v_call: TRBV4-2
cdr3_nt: TGTGCCAGCAGCTTTGCCCACAGGGGGAAGAACACCGGGGAGCTGTTTTTT
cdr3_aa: CASSFAHRGKNTGELFF

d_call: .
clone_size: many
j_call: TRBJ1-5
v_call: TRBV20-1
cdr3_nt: TGCAGTGCTGGTCCGGGGCGTAATCAGCCCCAGCATTTT
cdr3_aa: CSAGPGRNQPQHF

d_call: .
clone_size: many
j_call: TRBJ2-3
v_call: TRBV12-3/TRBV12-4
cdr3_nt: TGTGCCAGCAGCCCCGAAGGGCGTACAGATACGCAGTATTTT
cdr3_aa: CASSPEGRTDTQYF

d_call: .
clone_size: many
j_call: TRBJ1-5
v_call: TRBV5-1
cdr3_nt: TGCGCCAGCAGCTTGGGACCTTCCCAGCCGCCCCAGCATTTT
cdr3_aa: CASSLGPSQPPQHF

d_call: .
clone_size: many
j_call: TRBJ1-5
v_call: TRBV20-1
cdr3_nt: TGCAGTGCAATTTACGGGCAGCCCCAGCATTTT
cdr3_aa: CSAIYGQPQHF

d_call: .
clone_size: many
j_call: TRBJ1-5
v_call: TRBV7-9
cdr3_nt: TGTGCCAGCAGCTTAATGGCAGGGTCTGGCAATCAGCCCCAGCATTTT
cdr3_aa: CASSLMAGSGNQPQHF

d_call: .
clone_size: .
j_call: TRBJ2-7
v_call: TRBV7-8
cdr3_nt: TGTGCCAGCAGCTTATACCTCTACTACGAGCAGTACTTC
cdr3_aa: CASSLYLYYEQYF

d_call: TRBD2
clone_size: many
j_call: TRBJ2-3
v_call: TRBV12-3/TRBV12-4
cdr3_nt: TGTGCCAGCAGTTTTGCGAGCGGGGGGGCCCAAGATACGCAGTATTTT
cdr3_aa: CASSFASGGAQDTQYF

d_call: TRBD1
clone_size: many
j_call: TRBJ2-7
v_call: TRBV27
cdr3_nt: TGTGCCAGCAGTCTAATAGGGGGCTCCGAGCAGTACTTC
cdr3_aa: CASSLIGGSEQYF

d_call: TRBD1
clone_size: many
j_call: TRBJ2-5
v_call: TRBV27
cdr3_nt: TGTGCCAGCAGTTTAGTGACAGGGGGTCGAAGAGAGACCCAGTACTTC
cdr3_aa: CASSLVTGGRRETQYF

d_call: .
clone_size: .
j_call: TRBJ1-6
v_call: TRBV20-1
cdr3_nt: TGCAGTGCTAGAGGCGCGGGCATTCTCATTACTTCACCCCTGCACTTT
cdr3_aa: CSARGAGILITSPLHF

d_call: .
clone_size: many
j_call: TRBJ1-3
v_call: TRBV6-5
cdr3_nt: TGTGCCAGCAGTCTGACACCAGGCTCTGGAAACACCATATATTTT
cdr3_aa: CASSLTPGSGNTIYF

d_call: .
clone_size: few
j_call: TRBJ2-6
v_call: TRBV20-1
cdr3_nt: TGCAGTGCTCGTAAGGGGTCTGGGGCCAACGTCCTGACTTTC
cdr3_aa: CSARKGSGANVLTF

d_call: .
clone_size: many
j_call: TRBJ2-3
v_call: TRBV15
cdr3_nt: TGTGCCACCAGCCGACGACAAGGGGCACAGGCAGATACGCAGTATTTT
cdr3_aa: CATSRRQGAQADTQYF

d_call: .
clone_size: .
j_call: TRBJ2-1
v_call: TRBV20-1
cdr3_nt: TGCAGTGCGGCCGGGAACCTTGTTAGCTACAATGAGCAGTTCTTC
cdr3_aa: CSAAGNLVSYNEQFF

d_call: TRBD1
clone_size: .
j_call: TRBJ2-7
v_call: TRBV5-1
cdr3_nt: TGCGCCAGCAGCTTCTCCGGGACAGGGGCCTACGAGCAGTACTTC
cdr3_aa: CASSFSGTGAYEQYF

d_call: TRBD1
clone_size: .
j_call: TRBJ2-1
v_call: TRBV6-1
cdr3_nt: TGTGCCAGCAGTGAAACAGGGGGCGACTACAATGAGCAGTTCTTC
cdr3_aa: CASSETGGDYNEQFF

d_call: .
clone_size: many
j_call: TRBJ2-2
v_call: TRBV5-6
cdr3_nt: TGTGCCAGCAGCGCGAGGTTTTCCGGGGAGCTGTTTTTT
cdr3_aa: CASSARFSGELFF